This TCR beta chain was sequenced for a study of chemoradiotherapy in HPV16-positive cancers. Trimming took 5 bases from V and 14 from J, leaving 19 bases between them. The CDR3 runs 14 residues. Germline CDR1 and CDR2: SGHTA and FQGNSA. Sequencing used immunoSEQ multiplex PCR; TCRdb keeps in-frame clones, though not all of them. The sample holds 4,500 to 6,500 clones; approximately 90% are singletons and the top ten take 20% to 25%. The input for sequencing was blood, taken from a patient who underwent chemoradiotherapy. This chain links TRBV7-2 with TRBJ1-6; TRBD1 might be the D (6 bases). The sequence was collected from a human donor with HPV-associated anogenital cancer. The CDR3 nucleotides are TGTGCCAGCAGCCCAGTCTGGGGGGGCGGGACCCTCCACTTT. This sequence encodes CASSPVWGGGTLHF.